The 8 T cell receptor beta chains presented below share a single source sample, sequenced in a study of beta chain features in type 1 diabetes. Study-level points and caveats: People with Type 1 diabetes carried modestly yet significantly shorter TCRB CDR3s in all four CD4+ subsets.

Every isolated RNA sample was fully reverse transcribed, so sequencing captured expressed TCRB transcripts. Clones were read by immunoSEQ multiplex PCR, and TCRdb kept only the in-frame ones, dropping some. The sample records hundreds of thousands of clones, around 15% being singletons. Antigen specificity for these receptors is unknown. The specimen sequenced was naive CD4+ T cells from blood. The receptors were sampled from a man between 18 and 35 years old with type 1 diabetes.

The V and J genes are TRBV16 and TRBJ2-7; D not certain. Germline-derived CDR1 and CDR2 are KGHSY and FQNENV. Trimming shortened V by 5 bases and J by 3 bases, and 17 bases separated the two germline ends. CDR3 size: 15 residues. The CDR3 here is CASSERVLGYYEQYF. The CDR3 DNA follows: TGTGCCAGCAGCGAAAGGGTCCTTGGATACTACGAGCAGTACTTC.

This clone was detected only a few times. This chain uses TRBV29-1 with TRBJ1-5; D is unclear. Germline CDR1 reads SQVTM; CDR2 reads ANQGSEA. Trimming stripped 1 base from V and 7 bases from J, with 11 bases between. This CDR3 region has 13 residues. The CDR3, as DNA: TGCAGCGTTGAAGGAACGGCAAGGCAGCCCCAGCATTTT. Translated, it gives CSVEGTARQPQHF.

The CDR3 DNA sequence: TGCGCCAGCAGCTGGGACGGGTTCAATCAGCCCCAGCATTTT. Protein sequence: CASSWDGFNQPQHF. V is TRBV5-1 and J is TRBJ1-5; D is perhaps TRBD1 (5 bases). Germline V gene data show CDR1 as SGHRS and CDR2 as YFSETQ. V was trimmed by 3 bases and J by 3 bases, leaving 10 bases between them. There are 14 residues in the CDR3.

This clone was recorded a few times. The CDR3 here is CASSKGGTTYEQYF. The CDR3 DNA follows: TGTGCCAGTAGTAAAGGGGGGACTACTTACGAGCAGTACTTC. V and J are TRBV19 and TRBJ2-7; a possible D gene is TRBD2 (7 bases). This CDR3 has 14 residues. Trimming took 4 bases from V and 4 from J, leaving 14 bases between them. Germline loops: CDR1 LNHDA, CDR2 SQIVND (reference sequence). Full variable domain (rest looked up from reference TRBV19 and TRBJ2-7): DGGITQSPKYLFRKEGQNVTLSCEQNLNHDAMYWYRQDPGQGLRLIYYSQIVNDFQKGDIAEGYSVSREKKESFPLTVTSAQKNPTAFYLCASSKGGTTYEQYFGPGTRLTVT.

This clone came up a few times. V is TRBV28 and J is TRBJ2-5, with 8 bases identical to TRBD2. Germline CDR1 and CDR2: MDHEN and SYDVKM. V was pared by 6 bases and J by 5 bases, with 11 bases of the junction left unmatched. The CDR3 contains 15 residues. CDR3 loop: CASSIGGAGRETQYF. CDR3 in DNA: TGTGCCAGCAGCATCGGGGGGGCCGGCAGGGAGACCCAGTACTTC.

In its sample, this clone was seen a few times. J is TRBJ1-4 and V is TRBV30; D gene unclear. Deletions cut 3 bases from V and 5 bases from J, with 16 bases between. Germline CDR1 GTSNPN, CDR2 SVGIG (reference sequence). CDR3 size: 15 residues. CDR3 in DNA: TGTGCCTGGAGAGAACCGGGTTCACTAAATGAAAAACTGTTTTTT. This sequence encodes CAWREPGSLNEKLFF.

The chain has TRBV5-1 and TRBJ2-5, with a weak D call TRBD2 (6 bases). V was shortened by 2 bases and J by 4 bases, with 15 bases between the two germline ends. Looked up from germline, CDR1 is SGHRS and CDR2 is YFSETQ. This CDR3 has 15 amino acids. The CDR3 region is CASSLFGREGETQYF. DNA for the CDR3: TGCGCCAGCAGCTTATTCGGGCGGGAAGGAGAGACCCAGTACTTC.

J is TRBJ1-1 and V is TRBV7-9; the D is unclear. Germline CDR1 and CDR2: SEHNR and FQNEAQ (reference sequence). This CDR3 has 13 residues. The V gene lost 6 bases and the J gene lost 5 bases, with 13 bases spanning the gap. The CDR3 protein is CASRNGVRTEAFF. The DNA for the CDR3 is TGTGCCAGCAGAAACGGGGTGAGGACTGAAGCTTTCTTT. Full variable domain (remainder filled in from reference TRBV7-9 and TRBJ1-1): DTGVSQNPRHKITKRGQNVTFRCDPISEHNRLYWYRQTLGQGPEFLTYFQNEAQLEKSRLLSDRFSAERPKGSFSTLEIQRTEQGDSAMYLCASRNGVRTEAFFGQGTRLTVV.